The 13 T cell receptor beta chains given below trace back to one sample, sequenced in a study of breast tumors, draining lymph nodes, adjacent tissues. TCRdb re-called the multiplex PCR reads through MiXCR, storing one row per CDR3 protein. Of some 17,000 distinct CDR3 sequences listed, about 45% are singletons. Input material: tumor-adjacent breast tissue. The receptors originated from a female donor with breast cancer. Some clones in this sample may be carry-over from other donors' samples.

This clonotype was seen many times. CDR3 loop: CASSFWGDTDTQYF. The CDR3, as DNA: TGCGCCAGCAGCTTTTGGGGGGACACAGATACGCAGTATTTT. This chain joins TRBV5-1 and TRBJ2-3; D is perhaps TRBD2 (6 bases). This CDR3 spans 14 amino acids. CDR1 SGHRS and CDR2 YFSETQ come from the germline V gene. Trimming took 2 bases from V and 2 from J, leaving 9 bases between them.

This clonotype is deemed medium-sized (0.01 to 0.1%). The V and J genes are TRBV10-3 and TRBJ2-7; D is possibly TRBD2 (5 bases). The V gene's germline CDR1 is ENHRY and CDR2 SYGVKD. V shed 0 bases and J shed 2 bases, with 8 bases lying between them. The CDR3 extends over 14 amino acids. CDR3 in amino acids: CAISESASPYEQYF. The CDR3 DNA sequence: TGTGCCATCAGTGAGTCGGCTAGCCCCTACGAGCAGTACTTC.

This clonotype has a count of ten or more. The chain employs TRBV2 and TRBJ1-1, with 7 bases that match TRBD1. Losses at the gene ends were 1 base for V and 5 bases for J; bases not matched to a gene: 13. Germline values: CDR1 SNHLY, CDR2 FYNNEI. This CDR3 has 17 residues. The CDR3 loop reads CASSEVDRRGRRTEAFF. The CDR3 region has the DNA TGTGCCAGCAGTGAAGTGGACAGGCGGGGGCGGAGGACTGAAGCTTTCTTT.

Comment on this clonotype: The CDR3 ends on some other residue instead of the conserved phenylalanine or tryptophan, so this is likely a read error. This chain links TRBV15 with TRBJ1-6; D remains ambiguous. This CDR3 is 16 amino acids long. The V end was cut by 3 bases, the J end by 6 bases, with 15 bases between. From germline, CDR1 is LNHNV and CDR2 YYDKDF (reference sequence). The CDR3 region has the DNA TGTGCCACCAGCAGCCAGGCTGGGTTGGGTAATTCACCCCTCCACTCT. This sequence encodes CATSSQAGLGNSPLHS.

This clonotype has ten or more counts. This chain uses TRBV6-6 with TRBJ2-3; 13 bases align to TRBD2. CDR3 length equals 18 residues. Germline V gene sequence: CDR1 MNHNY, CDR2 SVGAGI (reference sequence). J lost 2 bases, V lost 6 bases, and 11 bases had no gene match. This CDR3 reads CASSHEKGLAGPTDTQYF. The CDR3 DNA is TGTGCCAGCAGCCACGAAAAGGGACTAGCGGGACCCACAGATACGCAGTATTTT.

The chain links TRBV6-5 to TRBJ2-3; the D gene could be TRBD1 or TRBD2 (5 bases each). V was clipped by 5 bases and J by 6 bases, with 12 bases between them. Germline loops: CDR1 MNHEY, CDR2 SVGAGI. The CDR3 contains 13 residues. The CDR3, as DNA: TGTGCCAGCAGTGGGACGACGGGGGATACGCAGTATTTT. Its protein product is CASSGTTGDTQYF.

This clonotype was found many times. The gene calls are TRBV6-1 and TRBJ2-7; 7 bases line up with TRBD1. Germline V gene data show CDR1 as MNHNS and CDR2 as SASEGT. The CDR3 totals 14 residues. J lost 3 bases, V lost 6 bases, and 8 bases had no gene match. DNA for the CDR3: TGTGCCAGCAGATCCGGGACAGAGAGCTACGAGCAGTACTTC. Translation gives CASRSGTESYEQYF.

By sample fraction, this clonotype is medium-sized. This rearrangement joins TRBV12-3 or TRBV12-4 to TRBJ1-3; a weak D match, TRBD1 (6 bases). Trimming removed 6 bases at V and 3 bases at J, with 15 bases between. The CDR3 sequence is 15 residues long. The CDR3 DNA is TGTGCCAGCAGACTGGGGGGGCGCTATGGAAACACCATATATTTT. This gives the protein CASRLGGRYGNTIYF.

The chain joins TRBV7-9 to TRBJ1-4; maybe TRBD1 (5 bases). Germline V gene sequence: CDR1 SEHNR, CDR2 FQNEAQ (reference sequence). V was trimmed by 2 bases and J by 4 bases, leaving 14 bases between them. This CDR3 has 16 residues. The CDR3 region has the DNA TGTGCCAGCAGCTTACTCGCCGGGGGAGATAATGAAAAACTGTTTTTT. Protein sequence: CASSLLAGGDNEKLFF.

This clonotype is classed as medium-sized. The rearrangement joins TRBV29-1 to TRBJ1-5, with a weak D call TRBD1 (5 bases). The CDR3 is made up of 12 amino acids. From germline, CDR1 is SQVTM and CDR2 ANQGSEA. V lost 7 bases and J lost 6, with 13 bases in between. The CDR3 sequence: CSAGGESQPQHF. The CDR3 DNA is TGCAGCGCTGGGGGTGAAAGTCAGCCCCAGCATTTT.

As for this clonotype: It is likely a read error, because the conserved phenylalanine at the end of the CDR3 is missing. The CDR3 DNA is TGTGCCAGCAGCTTTGGGGCAGTGCTAGGATCACCCCTCCACCTT. Its protein product is CASSFGAVLGSPLHL. V is TRBV13 and J is TRBJ1-6, with D possibly being TRBD1 (5 bases). V lost 3 bases, J lost 10 bases, and 16 bases lay in between. Germline CDR1 and CDR2: PRHDT and FYEKMQ (reference sequence). The CDR3 loop spans 15 amino acids.

A word on this clonotype: This likely comes from a read error, as the CDR3 has no conserved phenylalanine or tryptophan at its end. The limits of the CDR3 on the DNA are not certain, so only TCRdb's listed CDR3 is given. The chain couples TRBV4-3 to TRBJ2-5; TRBD1, the table's D call, lacks a check against the DNA. CDR1 and CDR2 (germline): LGHNA, YSLEER. The CDR3 is 17 amino acids long, termini counted. CDR3 sequence: CASSQFGTGGTGYTFGS.

The rearrangement links TRBV12-3 or TRBV12-4 to TRBJ2-7; D gene ambiguous. V was clipped by 0 bases and J by 12 bases, with 12 bases between them. The CDR3 totals 12 residues. The CDR3 DNA is TGTGCCAGCAGTTTAGCGCGAAGGAGACCGTACTTC. Amino acids: CASSLARRRPYF.